This T cell receptor (beta chain) was sequenced for a study of T-cell reconstitution after alpha-beta-depleted transplantation in children. The authors prepared the TCRbeta library with unique molecular identifiers. TCRdb recomputed calls from the PCR reads with MiXCR, one row per CDR3 protein. Of about 72,000 distinct CDR3 sequences listed, just under 7.5% are singletons. This CDR3 is built from 17 residues. The germline V and J ends were trimmed by 0 bases and 0 bases, with 14 bases remaining between them. Germline assignment: CDR1 ENHRY and CDR2 SYGVKD. This clonotype has a count of ten or more. Specimen: PBMCs from the stem cell graft donor, collected from the stem cell graft. This chain connects TRBV10-3 to TRBJ1-1; no reliable D call. This TCR was recovered from a human donor who donated a stem cell graft to a child with acute lymphoblastic leukemia. As DNA, the CDR3 is TGTGCCATCAGTGAGTCGCAGCGTTCACAGATGAACACTGAAGCTTTCTTT. Translation gives CAISESQRSQMNTEAFF.